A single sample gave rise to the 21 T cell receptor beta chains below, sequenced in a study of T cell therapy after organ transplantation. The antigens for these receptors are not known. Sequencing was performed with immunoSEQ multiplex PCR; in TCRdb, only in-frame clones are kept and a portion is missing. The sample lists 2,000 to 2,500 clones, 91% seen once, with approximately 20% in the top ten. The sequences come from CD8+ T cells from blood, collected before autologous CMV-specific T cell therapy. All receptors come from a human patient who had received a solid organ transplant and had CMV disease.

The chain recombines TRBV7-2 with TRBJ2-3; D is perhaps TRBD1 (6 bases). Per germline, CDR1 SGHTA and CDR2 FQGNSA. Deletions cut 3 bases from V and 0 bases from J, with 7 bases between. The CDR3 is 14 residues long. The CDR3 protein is CASSLGASTDTQYF. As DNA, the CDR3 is TGTGCCAGCAGCTTGGGGGCCAGCACAGATACGCAGTATTTT.

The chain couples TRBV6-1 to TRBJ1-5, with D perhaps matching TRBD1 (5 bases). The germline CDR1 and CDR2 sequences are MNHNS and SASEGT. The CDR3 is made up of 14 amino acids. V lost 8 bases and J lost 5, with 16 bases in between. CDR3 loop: CASRRDGGYQPQHF. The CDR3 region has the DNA TGTGCCAGCCGGAGGGACGGAGGATATCAGCCCCAGCATTTT.

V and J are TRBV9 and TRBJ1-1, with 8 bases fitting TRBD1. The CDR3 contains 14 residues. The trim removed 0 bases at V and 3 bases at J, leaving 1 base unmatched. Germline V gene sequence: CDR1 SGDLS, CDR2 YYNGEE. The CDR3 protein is CASSVGTGYTEAFF. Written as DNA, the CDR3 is TGTGCCAGCAGCGTAGGGACAGGGTACACTGAAGCTTTCTTT.

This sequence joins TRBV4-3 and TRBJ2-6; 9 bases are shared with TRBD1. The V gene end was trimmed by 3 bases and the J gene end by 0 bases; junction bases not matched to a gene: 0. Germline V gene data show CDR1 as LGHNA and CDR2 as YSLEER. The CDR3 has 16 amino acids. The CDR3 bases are TGCGCCAGCAGCCAGACAGGGGGCTCTGGGGCCAACGTCCTGACTTTC. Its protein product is CASSQTGGSGANVLTF.

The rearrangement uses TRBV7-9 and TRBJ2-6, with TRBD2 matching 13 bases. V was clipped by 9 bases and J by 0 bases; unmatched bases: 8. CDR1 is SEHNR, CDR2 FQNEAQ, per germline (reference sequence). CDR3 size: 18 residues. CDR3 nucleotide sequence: TGTGCCAGACTAGCGGGAGGGCCGGCCAGCTCTGGGGCCAACGTCCTGACTTTC. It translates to CARLAGGPASSGANVLTF.

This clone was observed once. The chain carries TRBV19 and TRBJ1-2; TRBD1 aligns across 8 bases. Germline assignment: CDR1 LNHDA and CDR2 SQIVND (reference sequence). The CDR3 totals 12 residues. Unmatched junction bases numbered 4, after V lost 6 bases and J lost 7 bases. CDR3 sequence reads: CASSSGGPGYTF. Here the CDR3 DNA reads TGTGCCAGTAGCTCAGGGGGCCCTGGCTACACCTTC. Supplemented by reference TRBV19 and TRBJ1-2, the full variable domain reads DGGITQSPKYLFRKEGQNVTLSCEQNLNHDAMYWYRQDPGQGLRLIYYSQIVNDFQKGDIAEGYSVSREKKESFPLTVTSAQKNPTAFYLCASSSGGPGYTFGSGTRLTVV.

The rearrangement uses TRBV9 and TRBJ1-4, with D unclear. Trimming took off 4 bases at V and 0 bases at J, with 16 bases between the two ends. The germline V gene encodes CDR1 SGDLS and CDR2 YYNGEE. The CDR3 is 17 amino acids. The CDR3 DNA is TGTGCCAGCAGCATATACCCCGGGCTTTCAACTAATGAAAAACTGTTTTTT. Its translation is CASSIYPGLSTNEKLFF.

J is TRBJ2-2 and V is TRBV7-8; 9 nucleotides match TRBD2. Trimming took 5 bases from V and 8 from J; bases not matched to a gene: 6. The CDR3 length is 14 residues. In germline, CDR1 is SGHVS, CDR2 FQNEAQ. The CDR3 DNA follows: TGTGCCAGCAGCCCGACCACTAGCGGGGGGGAGCTGTTTTTT. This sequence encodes CASSPTTSGGELFF.

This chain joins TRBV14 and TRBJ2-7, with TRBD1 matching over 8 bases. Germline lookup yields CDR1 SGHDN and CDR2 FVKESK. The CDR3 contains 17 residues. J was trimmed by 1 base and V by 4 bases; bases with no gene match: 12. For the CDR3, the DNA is TGTGCCAGCAGCCCCCGGGACAGGCCCTACCCATCCTACGAGCAGTACTTC. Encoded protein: CASSPRDRPYPSYEQYF.

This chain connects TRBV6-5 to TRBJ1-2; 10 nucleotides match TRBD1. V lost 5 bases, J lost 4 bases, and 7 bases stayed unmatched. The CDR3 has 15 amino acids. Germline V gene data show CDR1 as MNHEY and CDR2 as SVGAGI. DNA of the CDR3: TGTGCCAGCAGTATAGACAGGGGGCAGGGCTATGGCTACACCTTC. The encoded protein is CASSIDRGQGYGYTF.

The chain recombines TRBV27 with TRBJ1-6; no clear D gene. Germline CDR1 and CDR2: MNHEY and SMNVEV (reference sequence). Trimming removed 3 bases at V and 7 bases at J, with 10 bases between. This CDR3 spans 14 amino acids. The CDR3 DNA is TGTGCCAGCAGTTTCGGCGGCCGGAATTCACCCCTCCACTTT. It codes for CASSFGGRNSPLHF.

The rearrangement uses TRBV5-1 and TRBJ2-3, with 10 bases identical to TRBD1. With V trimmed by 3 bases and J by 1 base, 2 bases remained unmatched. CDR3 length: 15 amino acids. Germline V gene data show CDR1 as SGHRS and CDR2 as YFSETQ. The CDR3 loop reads CASSSGTGGTDTQYF. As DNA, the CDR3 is TGCGCCAGCAGCTCCGGGACAGGGGGCACAGATACGCAGTATTTT.

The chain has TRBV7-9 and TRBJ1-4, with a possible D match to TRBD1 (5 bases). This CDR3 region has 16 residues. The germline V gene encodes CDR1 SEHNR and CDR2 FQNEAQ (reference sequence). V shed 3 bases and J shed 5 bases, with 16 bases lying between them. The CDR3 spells CASSLGGAGENEKLFF. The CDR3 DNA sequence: TGTGCCAGCAGCTTGGGAGGGGCGGGAGAAAATGAAAAACTGTTTTTT.

For the CDR3, the DNA is TGTGCCAGTAGTATAGTGGCCGGGACTGCGGCTGGCTACACCTTC. It is translated as CASSIVAGTAAGYTF. The chain combines TRBV19 with TRBJ1-2, with a tentative D call TRBD1 (5 bases). V was cut by 1 base and J by 7 bases, with 16 bases left in between. CDR3 size: 15 residues. Looked up from germline, CDR1 is LNHDA and CDR2 is SQIVND (reference sequence).

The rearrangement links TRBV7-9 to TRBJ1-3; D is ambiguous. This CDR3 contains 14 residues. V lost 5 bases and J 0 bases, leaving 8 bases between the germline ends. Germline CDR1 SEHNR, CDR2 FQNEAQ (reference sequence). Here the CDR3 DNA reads TGTGCCAGCAGCCTGACATCCTCTGGAAACACCATATATTTT. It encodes CASSLTSSGNTIYF.

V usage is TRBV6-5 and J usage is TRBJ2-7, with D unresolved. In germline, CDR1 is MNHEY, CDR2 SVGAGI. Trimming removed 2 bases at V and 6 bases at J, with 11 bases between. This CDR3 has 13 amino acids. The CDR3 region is CASSYSDYGEQYF. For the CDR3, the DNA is TGTGCCAGCAGTTACAGCGATTACGGCGAGCAGTACTTC.

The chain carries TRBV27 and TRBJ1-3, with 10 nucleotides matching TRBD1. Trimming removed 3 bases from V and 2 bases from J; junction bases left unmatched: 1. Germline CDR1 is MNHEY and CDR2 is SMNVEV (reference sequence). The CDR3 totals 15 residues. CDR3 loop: CASSFGQGAGNTIYF. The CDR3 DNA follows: TGTGCCAGCAGTTTCGGACAGGGGGCTGGAAACACCATATATTTT.

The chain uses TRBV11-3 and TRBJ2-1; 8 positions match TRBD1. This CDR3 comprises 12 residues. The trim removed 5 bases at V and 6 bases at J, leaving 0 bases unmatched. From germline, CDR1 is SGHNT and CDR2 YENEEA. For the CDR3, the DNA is TGTGCCAGCAGCGACAGGGGCAATGAGCAGTTCTTC. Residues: CASSDRGNEQFF.

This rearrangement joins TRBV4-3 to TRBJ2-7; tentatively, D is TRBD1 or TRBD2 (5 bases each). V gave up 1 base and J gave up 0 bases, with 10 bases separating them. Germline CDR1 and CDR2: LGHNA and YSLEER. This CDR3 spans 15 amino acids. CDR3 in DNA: TGCGCCAGCAGCCAAGGATGGGGGAGCTCCTACGAGCAGTACTTC. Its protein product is CASSQGWGSSYEQYF.

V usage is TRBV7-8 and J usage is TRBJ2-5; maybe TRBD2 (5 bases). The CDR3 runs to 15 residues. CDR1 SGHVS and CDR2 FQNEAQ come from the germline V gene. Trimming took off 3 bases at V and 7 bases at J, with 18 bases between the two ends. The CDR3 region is CASSFSLPAGGTQYF. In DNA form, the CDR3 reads TGTGCCAGCAGCTTTTCCTTACCGGCGGGTGGGACCCAGTACTTC. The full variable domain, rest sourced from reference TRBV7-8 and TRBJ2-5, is GAGVSQSPRYKVAKRGQDVALRCDPISGHVSLFWYQQALGQGPEFLTYFQNEAQLDKSGLPSDRFFAERPEGSVSTLKIQRTQQEDSAVYLCASSFSLPAGGTQYFGPGTRLLVL.

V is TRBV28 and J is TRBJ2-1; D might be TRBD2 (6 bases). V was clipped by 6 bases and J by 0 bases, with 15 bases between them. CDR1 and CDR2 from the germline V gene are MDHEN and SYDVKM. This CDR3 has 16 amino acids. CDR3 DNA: TGTGCCAGCAGCACCATAGCGGCTCGCTCCTACAATGAGCAGTTCTTC. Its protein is CASSTIAARSYNEQFF.